These 4 T cell receptor beta chains came from one sample sequenced in a study of shared T cell receptors in the human thymus. Assay used: immunoSEQ multiplex PCR; TCRdb lists only in-frame clones, some missing. The table has about 500,000 clones, about 80% seen once. These same data were also listed under a study on human thymus T cells.

Sequencing input: thymocytes. Receptor source: a boy under two years old with a congenital heart defect.

This clone was picked up one time. The V call is TRBV28, the J call TRBJ2-3; 10 nucleotides match TRBD2. This CDR3 is 14 amino acids long. The ends lost 6 bases at V and 5 bases at J; junction bases unmatched: 5. Per the germline V gene, CDR1 is MDHEN and CDR2 is SYDVKM. CDR3 DNA sequence: TGTGCCAGCAGAAGCGGGAGGGTGGAAGATACGCAGTATTTT. It translates to CASRSGRVEDTQYF.

The chain links TRBV5-4 to TRBJ2-1; unclear D gene. Germline CDR1 is SGHNT and CDR2 is YYREEE (reference sequence). The CDR3 extends over 13 amino acids. Deletions cut 5 bases from V and 6 bases from J, with 12 bases between. The chain's CDR3 is CASSGRLGNEQFF. The CDR3, as DNA: TGTGCCAGCAGTGGCAGGTTAGGCAATGAGCAGTTCTTC.

This chain connects TRBV5-6 to TRBJ2-3; 9 bases are shared with TRBD2. V gave up 4 bases and J gave up 5 bases; unmatched junction bases: 17. This CDR3 contains 18 residues. Germline V gives CDR1 SGHDT, CDR2 YYEEEE. The CDR3 DNA follows: TGTGCCAGCAGCCACCACCCAGGGCCTAGCGGGATGGTAGATACGCAGTATTTT. Protein: CASSHHPGPSGMVDTQYF.

V usage is TRBV9 and J usage is TRBJ1-2; tentative D call: TRBD1 (5 bases). Per the germline V gene, CDR1 is SGDLS and CDR2 is YYNGEE. This CDR3 region has 17 residues. The V end was cut by 4 bases, the J end by 2 bases, with 21 bases between. CDR3: CASSPLGGEPSNYGYTF. CDR3 coding DNA: TGTGCCAGCAGCCCGCTGGGGGGGGAACCCTCCAACTATGGCTACACCTTC.